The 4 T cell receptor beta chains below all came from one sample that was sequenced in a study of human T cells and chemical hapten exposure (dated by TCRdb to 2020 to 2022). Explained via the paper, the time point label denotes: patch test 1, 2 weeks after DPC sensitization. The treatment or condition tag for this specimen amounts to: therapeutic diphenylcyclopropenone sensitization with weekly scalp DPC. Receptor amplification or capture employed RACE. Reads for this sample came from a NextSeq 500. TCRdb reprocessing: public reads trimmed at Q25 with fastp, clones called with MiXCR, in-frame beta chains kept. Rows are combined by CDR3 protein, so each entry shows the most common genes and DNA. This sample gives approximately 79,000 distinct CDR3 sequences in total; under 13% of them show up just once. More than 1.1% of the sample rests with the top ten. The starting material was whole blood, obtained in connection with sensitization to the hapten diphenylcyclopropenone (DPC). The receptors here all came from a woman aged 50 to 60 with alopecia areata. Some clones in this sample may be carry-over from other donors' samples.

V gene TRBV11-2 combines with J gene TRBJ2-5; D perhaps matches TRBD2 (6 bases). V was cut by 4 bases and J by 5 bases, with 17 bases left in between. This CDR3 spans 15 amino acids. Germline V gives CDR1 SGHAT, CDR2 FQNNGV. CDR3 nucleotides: TGTGCCAGCAGCTCCGCCGGGGGATCGGGGGAGACCCAGTACTTC. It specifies CASSSAGGSGETQYF.

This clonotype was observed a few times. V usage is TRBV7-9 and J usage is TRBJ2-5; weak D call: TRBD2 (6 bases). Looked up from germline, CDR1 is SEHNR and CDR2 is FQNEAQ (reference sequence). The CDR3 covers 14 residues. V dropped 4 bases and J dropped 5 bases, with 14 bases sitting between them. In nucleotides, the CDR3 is TGTGCCAGCAGCTGGGCCCAGGGAGGCGAGACCCAGTACTTC. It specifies CASSWAQGGETQYF.

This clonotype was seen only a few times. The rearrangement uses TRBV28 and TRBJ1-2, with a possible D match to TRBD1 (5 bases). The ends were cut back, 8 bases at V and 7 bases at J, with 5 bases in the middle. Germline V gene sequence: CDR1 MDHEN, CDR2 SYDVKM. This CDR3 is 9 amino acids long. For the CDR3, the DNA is TGTGCCAGCGGGGGTGGCTACACCTTC. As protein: CASGGGYTF.

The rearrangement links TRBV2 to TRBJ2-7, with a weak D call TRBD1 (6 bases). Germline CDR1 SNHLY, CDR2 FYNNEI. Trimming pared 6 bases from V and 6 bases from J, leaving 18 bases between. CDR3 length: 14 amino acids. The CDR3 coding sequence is TGTGCCAGCAGCCGGGACATGGGCCGAGGCGAGCAGTACTTC. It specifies CASSRDMGRGEQYF.